This record looks at one T cell receptor (beta chain) sequence and its context. What it binds is not known. V lost 0 bases and J 5 bases, leaving 11 bases between the germline ends. Germline lookup yields CDR1 SGHNT and CDR2 YYREEE (reference sequence). CDR3 length equals 14 residues. This sample stems from a study of tumor-infiltrating lymphocytes in localized non-small cell lung cancer. Across the whole study: Several tumor histologies, both smoking statuses, and some post-neoadjuvant chemotherapy samples were included. Tumor tissue and non-adjacent uninvolved lung came from each patient. Study-level points and caveats: Different pieces of the same tissue were used for each assay.

Libraries were prepared by immunoSEQ multiplex PCR; TCRdb keeps only in-frame clonotypes and omits some of them. The sample yields around 21,000 clones, roughly 80% seen once. This receptor was identified in a human donor with non-small cell lung cancer. Sequencing was carried out using lung tumor tissue. The V call is TRBV5-4, the J call TRBJ2-5; a weak D match, TRBD1 (7 bases). The chain's CDR3 is CASSLDQGGETQYF. In DNA, the CDR3 is TGTGCCAGCAGCTTGGATCAGGGGGGCGAGACCCAGTACTTC. Full variable domain (remainder filled in from reference TRBV5-4 and TRBJ2-5): ETGVTQSPTHLIKTRGQQVTLRCSSQSGHNTVSWYQQALGQGPQFIFQYYREEENGRGNFPPRFSGLQFPNYSSELNVNALELDDSALYLCASSLDQGGETQYFGPGTRLLVL.